The sequence of this TCR beta chain was determined in a study of CD8 T cells in ankylosing spondylitis (dated 2017 in TCRdb). In the study overall: The study set out to find disease-linked TCR variants by profiling T cell receptor beta repertoires in ankylosing spondylitis patients and healthy donors. In total, the full study cohort was made up of nearly 110 healthy donors and about two dozen ankylosing spondylitis patients. Peripheral blood was sampled, and synovial fluid was additionally collected from ankylosing spondylitis patients. The paper's findings and limits, for the study overall: The disease-linked clones had a CD8+ phenotype and were found at relatively low frequencies in peripheral blood. Significant enrichment of the disease-linked clones was reported in matched synovial fluid samples from ankylosing spondylitis patients. Some TCR beta motif variants had previously been reported in synovial fluid and blood of reactive arthritis patients, which suggested common disease-initiation mechanisms. A TCR beta motif made up of several highly homologous amino acid variants appeared to be characteristic of blood from ankylosing spondylitis patients.

A distance of 11 bases separates the germline ends of V and J, which lose 0 bases and 4 bases respectively. The CDR3 spans 14 residues, from the cysteine through the phenylalanine. Of the read, only the CDR3 DNA is kept; its 42 bases are in frame from base 1. The germline V gene encodes CDR1 SGHRS and CDR2 YFSETQ. At least ten counts were recorded for this clonotype. The target of this receptor is not known. Per-base qualities were not stored, and no clone one base away is much larger. Reads for this sample came from an Illumina HiSeq 2500. TCR beta libraries were prepared by quantitative 5'-RACE with molecular barcodes. As for the authors' bioinformatics: A new computational method based on a probabilistic model of VDJ rearrangement was used to identify disease-linked TCR variants. The public sequencing data were trimmed at Q25 with fastp and processed into clonotypes with MiXCR by TCRdb, which kept only in-frame beta chains. All rows with the same CDR3 protein become a single entry with the most common DNA and genes. The V and J calls come from TCRdb's annotation, not from the publication. For this sample there are some 250,000 distinct CDR3 sequences; 8% to 9.5% appear just once. The top ten clones comprise over 6.5% of the sample.

The sequence links TRBV5-1 to TRBJ2-7; the D gene is perhaps TRBD1, from 5 matching bases. This clonotype originated in a male donor with ankylosing spondylitis or in good health (not recorded which). Sequencing input: blood, either unsorted or a sorted T cell fraction (not recorded which). The CDR3: CASSLGVAGYEQYF. Read as DNA, the sequence is TGCGCCAGCAGCTTGGGAGTAGCAGGGTACGAGCAGTACTTC.